Listed below are T cell receptor beta chains from one sample, sequenced in a study of cytomegalovirus exposure and HLA in healthy donors. Generated by immunoSEQ multiplex PCR, the TCRdb table keeps only in-frame clones and is missing some. Of about 140,000 clones in the sample, approximately 84% were seen once. The sequenced sample was PBMCs. The receptors derive from a woman in her forties in good health and CMV-seronegative. Each CDR3 is given with its conserved first and last residue. Fields, in order: clone size, D gene, J gene, V gene, CDR3 DNA, CDR3 protein. D genes are given only for firm matches. The size of a clone is reported for some rows only, either as once, few or many, or as a class for expanded clones.

- - TRBJ2-7 TRBV11-1 TGTGCCAGCAGCCTCCGAGCGGCTCCCGGTGGCTACGAGCAGTACTTC CASSLRAAPGGYEQYF
- TRBD1 TRBJ1-2 TRBV19 TGTGCCAGTAGTTCCGACAGGGTGGTCTCTCTCGGCTACACCTTC CASSSDRVVSLGYTF
- TRBD1 TRBJ1-1 TRBV9 TGTGCCAGCAGCGTAGAATACGCCGGGACAGGGGGCACTGAAGCTTTCTTT CASSVEYAGTGGTEAFF
- - TRBJ2-7 TRBV7-2 TGTGCCGGCAGCTCACAAGCGGCCTACGAGCAGTACTTC CAGSSQAAYEQYF
once - TRBJ2-1 TRBV4-3 TGCGCCAGCAGCCAAGATCTCAGGCTTAGCTCCTACAATGAGCAGTTCTTC CASSQDLRLSSYNEQFF
- - TRBJ2-1 TRBV4-2 TGTGCCAGCAGCCAAGACGGGAGCGTTGAGCAGTTCTTC CASSQDGSVEQFF
- - TRBJ2-7 TRBV6-1 TGTGCCAGCCATCCGATGGCCGAGCAGTACTTC CASHPMAEQYF
- - TRBJ2-7 TRBV28 TGTGCCAGCACGAGCGTGGCCAGGGTAGGGCAGCAGTACTTC CASTSVARVGQQYF
- - TRBJ1-2 TRBV6-5 TGTGCCAGCAGTTACTCAAGGGGTAACTATGGCTACACCTTC CASSYSRGNYGYTF
- TRBD2 TRBJ2-1 TRBV5-1 TGCGCCAGCAGCTTGGCCGGGAGGGATGAGCAGTTCTTC CASSLAGRDEQFF
- TRBD1 TRBJ2-7 TRBV11-2 TGTGCCAGCAGCTGGACAGGTTATCGCGAGCAGTACTTC CASSWTGYREQYF
once - TRBJ1-1 TRBV28 TGTGCCAGCGGACAACAGAGGCGAACCACTGAAGCTTTCTTT CASGQQRRTTEAFF
- - TRBJ1-5 TRBV2 TGTGCCAGCGGTAATGGAGATAATCAGCCCCAGCATTTT CASGNGDNQPQHF
- TRBD1 TRBJ2-7 TRBV6-5 TGTGCCAGCAGTAAAGGACAGGGCCCCTACGAGCAGTACTTC CASSKGQGPYEQYF
- - TRBJ1-2 TRBV28 TGTGCCAGCAGTTTTCAGGGGCCTAACTATGGCTACACCTTC CASSFQGPNYGYTF